The 11 T cell receptor beta chains in this list originate from one sample, sequenced in a study of identifying expanded T cells in peripheral blood (dated by TCRdb to between 2017 and 2020). Libraries were prepared through the immunoSEQ multiplex PCR assay. TCRdb stores this immuneACCESS table with in-frame sequences only. Part of the clones is absent; in the studies checked, under half of the shortfall reflects unresolved V genes, and no reason is known for the rest. This sample has about 58,000 clones in its table, and about nine tenths of those were observed once. The top ten constitute roughly 3.5% of the sample. Sequences were obtained from blood. Receptors originate from a person aged 18 to 75 in good health.

This clone was seen once. The chain recombines TRBV5-3 with TRBJ2-5; possibly TRBD2 for D (5 bases). TRBV5-3 is given ORF status, its function remaining uncertain. The germline V and J ends were trimmed by 1 base and 2 bases, with 18 bases remaining between them. CDR3 length: 17 residues. The CDR3 reads CARSLILSVGKQETQYF. For the CDR3, the DNA is TGTGCCAGAAGCTTGATCCTTAGCGTTGGGAAACAAGAGACCCAGTACTTC.

This rearrangement joins TRBV7-8 to TRBJ1-2; a weak D match, TRBD1 (5 bases). Germline-derived CDR1 and CDR2 are SGHVS and FQNEAQ. The CDR3 covers 14 residues. Trimming left V 1 base short and J 3 bases short, with 9 bases between. The CDR3 nucleotides are TGTGCCAGCAGCTTAGGGATGGGGGACTATGGCTACACCTTC. Amino acid sequence: CASSLGMGDYGYTF.

The J gene is TRBJ2-7, the V gene TRBV7-9; D gene unclear. The CDR3 has 14 amino acids. The ends were cut back, 1 base at V and 2 bases at J, with 9 bases in the middle. The germline V gene encodes CDR1 SEHNR and CDR2 FQNEAQ (reference sequence). The CDR3 sequence: CASSLGSPPYEQYF. The CDR3 region has the DNA TGTGCCAGCAGCTTAGGATCCCCCCCCTACGAGCAGTACTTC.

CDR3 coding DNA: TGCGCCAGCAGCCCGACGGGAGTACGAGCAGATACGCAGTATTTT. Translated: CASSPTGVRADTQYF. V usage is TRBV5-1 and J usage is TRBJ2-3; TRBD2 might be the D (6 bases). CDR3 size: 15 residues. Trimming stripped 4 bases from V and 4 bases from J, with 16 bases between. CDR1 is SGHRS and CDR2 is YFSETQ in the germline V gene.

This chain uses TRBV4-1 with TRBJ1-3; D gene unclear. With 0 bases removed from V and 0 bases from J, the gap between germline ends came to 6 bases. The CDR3 contains 15 residues. CDR1 and CDR2 (germline): MGHRA, YSYEKL. Here the CDR3 reads CASSQEGLSGNTIYF. The CDR3 region has the DNA TGCGCCAGCAGCCAAGAGGGCCTCTCTGGAAACACCATATATTTT.

The chain joins TRBV7-2 to TRBJ2-1, with D possibly being TRBD2 (5 bases). V lost 1 base and J 10 bases, leaving 11 bases between the germline ends. The CDR3 is 13 amino acids. The germline V gene encodes CDR1 SGHTA and CDR2 FQGNSA. The CDR3 is CASSLEVQREQFF. Written as DNA, the CDR3 is TGTGCCAGCAGCTTAGAGGTCCAGCGGGAGCAGTTCTTC.

The chain employs TRBV6-6 and TRBJ2-7, with D tentatively TRBD1 (5 bases). The CDR3 totals 11 residues. With 2 bases removed from V and 13 bases from J, the gap between germline ends came to 12 bases. Germline CDR1 and CDR2: MNHNY and SVGAGI (reference sequence). This chain's CDR3 is CASSYAGRNYF. The CDR3 nucleotides read TGTGCCAGCAGTTACGCAGGGCGCAACTACTTC.

This clone is a singleton in its sample. The chain recombines TRBV13 with TRBJ2-2; D perhaps matches TRBD2 (6 bases). This CDR3 is 14 amino acids long. Deletions cut 5 bases from V and 7 bases from J, with 14 bases between. Germline values: CDR1 PRHDT, CDR2 FYEKMQ (reference sequence). CDR3 in DNA: TGTGCCAGCAGCCCCTCGGGGGTACGCGGGGAGCTGTTTTTT. Translation gives CASSPSGVRGELFF. Together with reference TRBV13 and TRBJ2-2, the CDR3 gives the full variable domain: AAGVIQSPRHLIKEKRETATLKCYPIPRHDTVYWYQQGPGQDPQFLISFYEKMQSDKGSIPDRFSAQQFSDYHSELNMSSLELGDSALYFCASSPSGVRGELFFGEGSRLTVL.

The chain joins TRBV15 to TRBJ1-5; D gene uncertain. The CDR3 has 15 amino acids. The V end was cut by 3 bases, the J end by 3 bases, with 12 bases between. The V gene's germline CDR1 is LNHNV and CDR2 YYDKDF (reference sequence). For the CDR3, the DNA is TGTGCCACCAGCAGTTCCAGAGGGCCCAATCAGCCCCAGCATTTT. Protein product: CATSSSRGPNQPQHF.

The CDR3 protein is CASSQQGVTNEKLFF. The CDR3 DNA follows: TGTGCCAGCAGCCAACAGGGGGTGACTAATGAAAAACTGTTTTTT. The chain combines TRBV7-2 with TRBJ1-4, with TRBD1 identical over 8 bases. This CDR3 comprises 15 residues. Germline CDR1 reads SGHTA; CDR2 reads FQGNSA. The V segment lost 5 bases and the J segment 2 bases; nucleotides outside the gene matches: 4.

This chain connects TRBV6-5 to TRBJ2-7; D is unresolved. Trimming cost V 6 bases and J 0 bases, with 15 bases left between them. In germline, CDR1 is MNHEY, CDR2 SVGAGI. The CDR3 has 15 residues. The CDR3 loop reads CASRPRLEPSYEQYF. Here the CDR3 DNA reads TGTGCCAGCAGGCCTCGACTGGAGCCCTCCTACGAGCAGTACTTC.